Shown below are 21 T cell receptor beta chains from a single sample sequenced in a study of beta chain features in type 1 diabetes. Study-wide results and limits: All four CD4+ subsets of Type 1 diabetes patients contained TCRB CDR3s that were moderately but significantly shorter.

All of the isolated RNA was reverse transcribed, so expressed TCRB transcripts were sequenced. Profiling relied on immunoSEQ multiplex PCR, and the TCRdb table lists in-frame clones only, not all of them. The sample consists of more than 250,000 clones, 20% of them appearing once. Their antigen targets remain unknown. Sequencing was carried out using naive CD4+ T cells from blood. Every receptor here comes from a woman between 40 and 55 years old with type 1 diabetes.

The chain has TRBV28 and TRBJ2-5, with D maybe TRBD1 (7 bases). The V end was cut by 5 bases, the J end by 5 bases, with 18 bases between. From germline, CDR1 is MDHEN and CDR2 SYDVKM. This CDR3 has 15 residues. CDR3 protein: CASSVGGTAKETQYF. CDR3 bases: TGTGCCAGCAGTGTAGGAGGGACAGCAAAGGAGACCCAGTACTTC.

The chain links TRBV30 to TRBJ2-7, with D hard to call. CDR1 is GTSNPN, CDR2 SVGIG, per germline (reference sequence). The CDR3 is made up of 12 amino acids. Trimming shortened V by 2 bases and J by 0 bases, and 5 bases separated the two germline ends. This CDR3 reads CAWSRSSYEQYF. Written as DNA, the CDR3 is TGTGCCTGGAGTAGGAGCTCCTACGAGCAGTACTTC.

A few counts support this clone. J is TRBJ1-2 and V is TRBV28; D unresolved. The CDR3 has 10 amino acids. Germline V gene sequence: CDR1 MDHEN, CDR2 SYDVKM. The V end was cut by 5 bases, the J end by 5 bases, with 3 bases between. CDR3: CASSQYGYTF. The CDR3 region has the DNA TGTGCCAGCAGTCAATATGGCTACACCTTC.

The V call is TRBV25-1, the J call TRBJ2-4; 9 nucleotides align to TRBD1. The germline V gene encodes CDR1 MGHDK and CDR2 SYGVNS. CDR3 length: 14 residues. J gave up 4 bases and V 6 bases, and 4 bases lay outside the gene matches. The CDR3 sequence is CASRMTGGKNIQYF. CDR3 nucleotide sequence: TGTGCCAGCAGGATGACAGGGGGTAAAAACATTCAGTACTTC.

This clone has just a few counts. The chain links TRBV28 to TRBJ2-5, with D possibly being TRBD2 (6 bases). Per germline, CDR1 MDHEN and CDR2 SYDVKM. V shed 5 bases and J shed 5 bases, with 9 bases lying between them. CDR3 length: 12 residues. The CDR3 coding sequence is TGTGCCAGCAGTATTCGGGAGGAGACCCAGTACTTC. Amino acid sequence: CASSIREETQYF.

V and J are TRBV15 and TRBJ1-5; D is undetermined. From germline, CDR1 is LNHNV and CDR2 YYDKDF (reference sequence). V was shortened by 3 bases and J by 7 bases, with 13 bases between the two germline ends. The CDR3 has 14 amino acids. For the CDR3, the DNA is TGTGCCACCAGCAGGGCCCTTTCCAAGCAGCCCCAGCATTTT. Translation: CATSRALSKQPQHF.

Note on this clone: Other DNA sequences in the same sample also yield this CDR3. V gene TRBV19 combines with J gene TRBJ1-2; 9 bases map to TRBD1. V shed 8 bases and J 5 bases; nucleotides not matched to a gene: 3. The length of the CDR3 is 12 residues. Germline V CDR1 and CDR2: LNHDA, SQIVND (reference sequence). The CDR3 is CASSTGGYGYTF. DNA for the CDR3: TGTGCCAGTTCGACAGGGGGGTATGGCTACACCTTC.

The chain carries TRBV29-1 and TRBJ2-1; TRBD1 matches 9 bases. With 6 bases clipped from V and 3 bases from J, the junction kept 3 bases outside the gene matches. The germline V gene encodes CDR1 SQVTM and CDR2 ANQGSEA. This CDR3 comprises 13 residues. CDR3 sequence reads: CSVRDRVYNEQFF. The CDR3 coding sequence is TGCAGCGTCCGGGACAGGGTCTACAATGAGCAGTTCTTC.

CDR3 amino acids: CASTIGTPGYNEQFF. Written as DNA, the CDR3 is TGTGCCAGCACCATAGGGACTCCTGGGTACAATGAGCAGTTCTTC. The chain has TRBV9 and TRBJ2-1, with a possible D match to TRBD2 (6 bases). The CDR3 totals 15 residues. Germline V gene lookup returns CDR1 SGDLS and CDR2 YYNGEE. Trimming stripped 6 bases from V and 4 bases from J, with 17 bases between.

The V call is TRBV5-6, the J call TRBJ1-1, with D maybe TRBD1 (5 bases). Trimming pared 3 bases from V and 6 bases from J, leaving 9 bases between. Germline V gene lookup returns CDR1 SGHDT and CDR2 YYEEEE. The CDR3 runs 12 residues. CDR3 nucleotides: TGTGCCAGCAGCTGGGGGGGAGCTGAAGCTTTCTTT. It is translated as CASSWGGAEAFF.

A few counts support this clone. J is TRBJ2-7 and V is TRBV7-2; 8 bases fit TRBD1. The germline CDR1 and CDR2 sequences are SGHTA and FQGNSA. V dropped 3 bases and J dropped 0; count of bases not matched to a gene: 13. This CDR3 is built from 18 residues. Here the CDR3 reads CASSFSRTGGSNSYEQYF. The DNA of the CDR3 is TGTGCCAGCAGCTTTAGCCGAACAGGGGGATCCAACTCCTACGAGCAGTACTTC.

The chain is built from TRBV6-6 and TRBJ1-5, with unresolved D. The V gene lost 4 bases and the J gene lost 4 bases, with 11 bases spanning the gap. CDR3 length: 14 amino acids. Germline V CDR1 and CDR2: MNHNY, SVGAGI (reference sequence). The CDR3 is CASSSQSGNQPQHF. In nucleotides, the CDR3 is TGTGCCAGCAGTTCTCAGTCGGGGAATCAGCCCCAGCATTTT.

The J gene is TRBJ2-3, the V gene TRBV19, with 10 bases fitting TRBD2. V lost 0 bases, J lost 4 bases, and 4 bases stayed unmatched. This CDR3 spans 16 amino acids. Germline lookup yields CDR1 LNHDA and CDR2 SQIVND (reference sequence). CDR3 protein: CASSIDQTSGADTQYF. DNA for the CDR3: TGTGCCAGTAGTATAGATCAAACTAGCGGGGCAGATACGCAGTATTTT.

This clone has a handful of counts. J is TRBJ2-4 and V is TRBV11-2; a possible D gene is TRBD2 (7 bases). The V end was cut by 0 bases, the J end by 12 bases, with 12 bases between. Germline lookup yields CDR1 SGHAT and CDR2 FQNNGV. There are 13 residues in the CDR3. CDR3 coding DNA: TGTGCCAGCAGCTTAGAACGGGGGGACACTCAGTACTTC. It encodes CASSLERGDTQYF.

The chain employs TRBV7-9 and TRBJ1-2; D might be TRBD1 (6 bases). CDR3 length: 14 residues. V was shortened by 1 base and J by 4 bases, with 10 bases between the two germline ends. Per the germline V gene, CDR1 is SEHNR and CDR2 is FQNEAQ (reference sequence). The CDR3 here is CASSLEQGVYGYTF. Written as DNA, the CDR3 is TGTGCCAGCAGCTTAGAACAGGGAGTCTATGGCTACACCTTC.

V is TRBV4-3 and J is TRBJ2-5; 7 bases agree with TRBD1. V lost 0 bases and J lost 7; bases outside the gene matches: 5. This CDR3 region has 14 residues. Germline loops: CDR1 LGHNA, CDR2 YSLEER. CDR3 in DNA: TGCGCCAGCAGCCAAGATATGACAGGGTGGACCCAGTACTTC. Protein product: CASSQDMTGWTQYF.

The sample holds a few counts of this clone. The sample contains more than one DNA sequence encoding this CDR3. The chain couples TRBV29-1 to TRBJ1-1; 7 nucleotides align to TRBD1. With V trimmed by 5 bases and J by 1 base, 1 base remained unmatched. The CDR3 spans 12 residues. Germline V CDR1 and CDR2: SQVTM, ANQGSEA. The CDR3 region is CSVRTGNTEAFF. The CDR3 bases are TGCAGCGTTAGGACAGGGAACACTGAAGCTTTCTTT.

This clone was recorded a few times. The rearrangement links TRBV30 to TRBJ1-2, with no clear D. The length of the CDR3 is 12 residues. V lost 0 bases to trimming and J lost 6 bases, with 8 bases between them. CDR1 is GTSNPN, CDR2 SVGIG, per germline (reference sequence). This chain's CDR3 is CAWSVSLDGYTF. CDR3 DNA: TGTGCCTGGAGTGTATCCCTCGATGGCTACACCTTC. Looking up the rest from reference TRBV30 and TRBJ1-2 gives the full variable domain: SQTIHQWPATLVQPVGSPLSLECTVEGTSNPNLYWYRQAAGRGLQLLFYSVGIGQISSEVPQNLSASRPQDRQFILSSKKLLLSDSGFYLCAWSVSLDGYTFGSGTRLTVV.

This chain connects TRBV15 to TRBJ2-1; no definite D call. V lost 1 base, J lost 9 bases, and 16 bases lay in between. CDR3 length: 15 residues. Germline CDR1 LNHNV, CDR2 YYDKDF (reference sequence). CDR3 coding DNA: TGTGCCACCAGCAGAGGTAGCATCCGCTTAGGTGAGCAGTTCTTC. Translating gives CATSRGSIRLGEQFF.

This clone was detected a few times. The chain links TRBV15 to TRBJ1-1; D uncertain. The CDR3 extends over 15 amino acids. Germline V lookup: CDR1 LNHNV, CDR2 YYDKDF (reference sequence). V was trimmed by 0 bases and J by 1 base, leaving 9 bases between them. As DNA, the CDR3 is TGTGCCACCAGCAGAGATCTTCGGGGGAACACTGAAGCTTTCTTT. Translation gives CATSRDLRGNTEAFF.

This rearrangement joins TRBV30 to TRBJ1-4; 7 nucleotides agree with TRBD1. The J segment lost 7 bases and the V segment lost 1 base, leaving 6 bases of the junction unmatched. Germline loops: CDR1 GTSNPN, CDR2 SVGIG (reference sequence). The CDR3 is 14 residues long. The CDR3, as DNA: TGTGCCTGGAGTGAGGGGGCTGGGAGTGAAAAACTGTTTTTT. As protein: CAWSEGAGSEKLFF.